This paragraph covers one T cell receptor beta chain sequence. The CDR3 is 13 amino acids. The germline gives CDR1 SGHDN, CDR2 FVKESK. Between the trimmed V and J ends, which lost 3 bases and 5 bases, there was a span of 7 bases. Original processing notes: Reference gene primer amplification gave estimated nucleated cell counts. Profiled with immunoSEQ multiplex PCR; TCRdb holds only in-frame clones, not every one. That table is the source of V, J and clone size, and D and trimming were worked out from the DNA. The repertoire holds 100,000 to 150,000 clones, about 70% seen once, with more than 5.5% in the top ten. This entry is derived from a study of blood T cell repertoires in COVID-19. About the research overall: The cDNA or gDNA used as material had been derived from T cells, B-cell-depleted T cells, or PBMCs.

The chain carries TRBV14 and TRBJ2-2, with D maybe TRBD2 (5 bases). This receptor was taken from a man between 60 and 70 years old with acute or convalescent COVID-19. Sample: peripheral blood. The CDR3 DNA sequence: TGTGCCAGCAGCCATCAGCGGACCGGGGAGCTGTTTTTT. It is translated as CASSHQRTGELFF.